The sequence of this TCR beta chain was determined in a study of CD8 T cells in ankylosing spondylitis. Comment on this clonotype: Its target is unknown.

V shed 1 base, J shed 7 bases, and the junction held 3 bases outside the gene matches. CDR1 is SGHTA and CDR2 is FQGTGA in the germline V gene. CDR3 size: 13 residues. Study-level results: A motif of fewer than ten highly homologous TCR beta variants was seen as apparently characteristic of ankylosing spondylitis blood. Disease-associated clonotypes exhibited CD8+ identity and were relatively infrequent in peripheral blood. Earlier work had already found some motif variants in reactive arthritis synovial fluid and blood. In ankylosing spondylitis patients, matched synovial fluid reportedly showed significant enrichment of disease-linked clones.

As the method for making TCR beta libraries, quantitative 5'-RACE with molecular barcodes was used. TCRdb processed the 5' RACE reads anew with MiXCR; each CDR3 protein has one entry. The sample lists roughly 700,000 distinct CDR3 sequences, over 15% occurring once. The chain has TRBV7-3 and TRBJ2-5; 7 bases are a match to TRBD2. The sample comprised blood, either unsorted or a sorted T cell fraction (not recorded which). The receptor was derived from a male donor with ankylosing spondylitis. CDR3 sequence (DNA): TGTGCCAGCAGCTTAATTGGGGAGGGGACCCAGTACTTC. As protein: CASSLIGEGTQYF.